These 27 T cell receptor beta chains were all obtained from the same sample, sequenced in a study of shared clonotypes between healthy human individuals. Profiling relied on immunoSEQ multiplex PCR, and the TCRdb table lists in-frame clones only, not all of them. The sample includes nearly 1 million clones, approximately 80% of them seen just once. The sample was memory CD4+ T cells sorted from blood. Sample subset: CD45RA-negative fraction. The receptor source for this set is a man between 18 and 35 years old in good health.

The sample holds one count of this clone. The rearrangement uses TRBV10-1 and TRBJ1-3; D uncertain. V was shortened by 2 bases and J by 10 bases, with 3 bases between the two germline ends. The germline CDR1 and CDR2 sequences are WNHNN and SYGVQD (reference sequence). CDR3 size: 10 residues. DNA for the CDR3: TGCGCCAGCAGTGAGCAGACCATATATTTT. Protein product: CASSEQTIYF.

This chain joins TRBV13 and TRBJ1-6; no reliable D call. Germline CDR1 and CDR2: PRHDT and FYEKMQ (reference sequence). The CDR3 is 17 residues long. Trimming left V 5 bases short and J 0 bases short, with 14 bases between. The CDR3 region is CASSQAGPSSYNSPLHF. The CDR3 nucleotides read TGTGCCAGCAGCCAAGCGGGCCCTAGCTCCTATAATTCACCCCTCCACTTT.

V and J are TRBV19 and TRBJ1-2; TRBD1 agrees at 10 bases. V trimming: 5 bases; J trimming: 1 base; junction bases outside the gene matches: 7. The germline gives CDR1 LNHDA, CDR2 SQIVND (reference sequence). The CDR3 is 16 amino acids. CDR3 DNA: TGTGCCAGTAGTCTCGGGACAGGGGCACTTAACTATGGCTACACCTTC. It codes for CASSLGTGALNYGYTF.

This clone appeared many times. CDR3 amino acids: CASSRMTGVGTGELFF. The CDR3 DNA is TGTGCCAGCAGTCGTATGACAGGGGTGGGCACCGGGGAGCTGTTTTTT. The chain combines TRBV27 with TRBJ2-2, with 8 bases that match TRBD1. The trim removed 5 bases at V and 4 bases at J, leaving 9 bases unmatched. The germline CDR1 and CDR2 sequences are MNHEY and SMNVEV (reference sequence). The CDR3 is made up of 16 amino acids.

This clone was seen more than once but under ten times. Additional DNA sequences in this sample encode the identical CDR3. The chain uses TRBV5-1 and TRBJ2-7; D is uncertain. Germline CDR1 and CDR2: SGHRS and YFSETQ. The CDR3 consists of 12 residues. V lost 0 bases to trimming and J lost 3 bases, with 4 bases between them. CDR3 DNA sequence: TGCGCCAGCAGCTTGGAGGGCTACGAGCAGTACTTC. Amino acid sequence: CASSLEGYEQYF. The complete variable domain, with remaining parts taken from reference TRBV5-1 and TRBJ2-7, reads KAGVTQTPRYLIKTRGQQVTLSCSPISGHRSVSWYQQTPGQGLQFLFEYFSETQRNKGNFPGRFSGRQFSNSRSEMNVSTLELGDSALYLCASSLEGYEQYFGPGTRLTVT.

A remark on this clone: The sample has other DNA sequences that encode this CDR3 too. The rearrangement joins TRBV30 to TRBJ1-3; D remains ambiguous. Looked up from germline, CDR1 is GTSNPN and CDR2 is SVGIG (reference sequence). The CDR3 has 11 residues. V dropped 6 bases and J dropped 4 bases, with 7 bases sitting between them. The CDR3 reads CACPSGNTIYF. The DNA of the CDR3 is TGTGCCTGCCCCTCGGGAAACACCATATATTTT.

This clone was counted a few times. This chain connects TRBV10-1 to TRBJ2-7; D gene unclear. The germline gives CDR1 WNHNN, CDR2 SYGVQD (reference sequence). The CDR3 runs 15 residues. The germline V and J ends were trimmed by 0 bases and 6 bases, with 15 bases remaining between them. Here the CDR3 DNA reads TGCGCCAGCAGTGAGTCGAGAGGTCTCGTGAGCGAGCAGTACTTC. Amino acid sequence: CASSESRGLVSEQYF.

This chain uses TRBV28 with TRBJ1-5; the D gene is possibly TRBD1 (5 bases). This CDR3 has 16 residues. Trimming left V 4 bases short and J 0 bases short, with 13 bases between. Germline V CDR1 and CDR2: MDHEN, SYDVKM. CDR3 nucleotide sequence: TGTGCCAGCAGTTCGGACACATTTTATAGCAATCAGCCCCAGCATTTT. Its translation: CASSSDTFYSNQPQHF. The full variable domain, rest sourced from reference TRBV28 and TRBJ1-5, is DVKVTQSSRYLVKRTGEKVFLECVQDMDHENMFWYRQDPGLGLRLIYFSYDVKMKEKGDIPEGYSVSREKKERFSLILESASTNQTSMYLCASSSDTFYSNQPQHFGDGTRLSIL.

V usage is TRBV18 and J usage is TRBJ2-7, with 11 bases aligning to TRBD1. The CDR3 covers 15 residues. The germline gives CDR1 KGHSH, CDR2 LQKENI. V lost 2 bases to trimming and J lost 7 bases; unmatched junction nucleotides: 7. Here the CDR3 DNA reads TGTGCCAGCTCACCAATTCGGACAGGGGGCTTGGAGCAGTACTTC. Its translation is CASSPIRTGGLEQYF.

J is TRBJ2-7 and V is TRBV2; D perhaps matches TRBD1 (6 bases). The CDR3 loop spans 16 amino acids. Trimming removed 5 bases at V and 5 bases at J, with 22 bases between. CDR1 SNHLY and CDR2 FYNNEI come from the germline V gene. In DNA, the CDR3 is TGTGCCAGCAGTCCAGGGGAGAGCGGACTCCTGAACGAGCAGTACTTC. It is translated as CASSPGESGLLNEQYF.

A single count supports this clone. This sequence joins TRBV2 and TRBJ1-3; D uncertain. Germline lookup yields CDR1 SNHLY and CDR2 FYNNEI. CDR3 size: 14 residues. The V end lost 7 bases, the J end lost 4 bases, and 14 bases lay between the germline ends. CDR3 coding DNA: TGTGCCAGCAAGGCTGAGGACGTAGGAAACACCATATATTTT. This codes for CASKAEDVGNTIYF.

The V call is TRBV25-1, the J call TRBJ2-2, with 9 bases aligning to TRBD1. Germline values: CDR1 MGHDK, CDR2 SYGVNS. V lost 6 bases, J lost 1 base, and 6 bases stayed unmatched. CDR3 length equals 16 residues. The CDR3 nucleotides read TGTGCCAGCAGGAGGCCGGGACAGGGGAACACCGGGGAGCTGTTTTTT. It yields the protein CASRRPGQGNTGELFF.

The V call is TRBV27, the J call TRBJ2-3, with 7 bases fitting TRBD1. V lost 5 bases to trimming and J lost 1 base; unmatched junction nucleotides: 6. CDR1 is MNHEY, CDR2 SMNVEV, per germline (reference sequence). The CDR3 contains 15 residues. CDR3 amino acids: CASSQTGTRTDTQYF. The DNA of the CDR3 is TGTGCCAGCAGTCAGACAGGGACCCGCACAGATACGCAGTATTTT.

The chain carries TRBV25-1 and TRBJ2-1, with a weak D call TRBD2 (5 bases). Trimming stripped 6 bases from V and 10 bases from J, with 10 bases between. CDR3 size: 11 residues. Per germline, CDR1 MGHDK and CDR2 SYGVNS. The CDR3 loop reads CASRTTGEQFF. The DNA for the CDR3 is TGTGCCAGCAGGACAACGGGGGAGCAGTTCTTC.

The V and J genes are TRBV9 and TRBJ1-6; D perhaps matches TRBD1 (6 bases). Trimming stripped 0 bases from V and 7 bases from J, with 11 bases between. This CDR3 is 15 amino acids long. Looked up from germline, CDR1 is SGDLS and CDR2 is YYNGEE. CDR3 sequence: CASSVVETGNSPLHF. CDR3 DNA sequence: TGTGCCAGCAGCGTAGTGGAGACAGGAAATTCACCCCTCCACTTT.

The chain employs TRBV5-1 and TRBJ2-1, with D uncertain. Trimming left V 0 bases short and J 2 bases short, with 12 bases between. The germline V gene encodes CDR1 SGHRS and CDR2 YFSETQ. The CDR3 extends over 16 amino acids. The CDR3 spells CASSLVGPSTYNEQFF. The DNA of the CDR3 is TGCGCCAGCAGCTTGGTAGGGCCTAGTACCTACAATGAGCAGTTCTTC.

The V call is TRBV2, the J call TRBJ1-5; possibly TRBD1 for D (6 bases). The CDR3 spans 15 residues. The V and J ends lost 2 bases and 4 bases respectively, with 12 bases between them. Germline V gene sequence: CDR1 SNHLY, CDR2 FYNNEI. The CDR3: CASSEQGPGNQPQHF. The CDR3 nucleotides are TGTGCCAGCAGTGAACAGGGGCCAGGGAATCAGCCCCAGCATTTT.

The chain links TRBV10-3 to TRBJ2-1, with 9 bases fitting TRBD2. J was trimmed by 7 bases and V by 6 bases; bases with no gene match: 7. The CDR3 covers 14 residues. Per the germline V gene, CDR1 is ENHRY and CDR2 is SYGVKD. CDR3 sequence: CAIRQAGGKNEQFF. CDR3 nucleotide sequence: TGTGCCATCAGGCAAGCGGGAGGTAAGAATGAGCAGTTCTTC.

Here the CDR3 reads CASSLSYSGKETQYF. The CDR3 coding sequence is TGTGCCAGCAGCTTGAGTTATAGCGGGAAAGAGACCCAGTACTTC. V usage is TRBV5-6 and J usage is TRBJ2-5, with TRBD2 matching over 8 bases. The germline gives CDR1 SGHDT, CDR2 YYEEEE. The junction had 5 bases not matched to a gene; V was cut back by 1 base and J by 3 bases. The CDR3 spans 15 residues.

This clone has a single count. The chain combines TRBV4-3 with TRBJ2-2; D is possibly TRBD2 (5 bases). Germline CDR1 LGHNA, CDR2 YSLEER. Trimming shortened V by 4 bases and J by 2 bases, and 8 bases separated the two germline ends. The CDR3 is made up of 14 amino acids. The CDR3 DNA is TGCGCCAGCAGCCGGGAGATTAACACCGGGGAGCTGTTTTTT. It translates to CASSREINTGELFF.

CDR3: CAISGGQLGLGNTIYF. The DNA for the CDR3 is TGTGCCATCAGTGGGGGACAGTTAGGGCTTGGAAACACCATATATTTT. V gene TRBV10-3 combines with J gene TRBJ1-3; 7 bases agree with TRBD1. Germline V lookup: CDR1 ENHRY, CDR2 SYGVKD. The CDR3 runs 16 residues. Trimming at V came to 4 bases and at J to 3 bases, leaving 9 bases not matched to a gene.

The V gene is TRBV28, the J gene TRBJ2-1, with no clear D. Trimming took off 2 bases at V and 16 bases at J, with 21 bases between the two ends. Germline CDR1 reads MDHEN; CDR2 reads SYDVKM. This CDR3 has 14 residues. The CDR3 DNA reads TGTGCCAGCAGTTTAGCCCCCGACCCTAATCGGGCTTTCTTC. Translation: CASSLAPDPNRAFF.

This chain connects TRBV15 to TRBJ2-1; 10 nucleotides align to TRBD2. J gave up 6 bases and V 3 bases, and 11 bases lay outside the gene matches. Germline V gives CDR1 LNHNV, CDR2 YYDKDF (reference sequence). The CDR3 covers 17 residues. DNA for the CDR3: TGTGCCACCAGCAGCCTCTCGGGTAGCGGGAGGTCCAATGAGCAGTTCTTC. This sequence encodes CATSSLSGSGRSNEQFF. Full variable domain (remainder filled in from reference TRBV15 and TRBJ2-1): DAMVIQNPRYQVTQFGKPVTLSCSQTLNHNVMYWYQQKSSQAPKLLFHYYDKDFNNEADTPDNFQSRRPNTSFCFLDIRSPGLGDTAMYLCATSSLSGSGRSNEQFFGPGTRLTVL.

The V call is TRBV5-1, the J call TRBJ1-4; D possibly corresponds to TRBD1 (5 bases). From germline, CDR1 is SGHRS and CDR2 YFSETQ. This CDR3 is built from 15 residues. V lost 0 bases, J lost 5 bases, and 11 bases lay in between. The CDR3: CASSLEAGSNEKLFF. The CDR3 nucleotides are TGCGCCAGCAGCTTGGAGGCAGGGTCCAATGAAAAACTGTTTTTT.

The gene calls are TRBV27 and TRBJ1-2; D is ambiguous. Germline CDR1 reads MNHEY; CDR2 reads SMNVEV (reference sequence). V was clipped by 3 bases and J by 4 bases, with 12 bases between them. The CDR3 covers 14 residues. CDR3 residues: CASSFGYQGYGYTF. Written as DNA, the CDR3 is TGTGCCAGCAGTTTCGGGTACCAAGGCTATGGCTACACCTTC.

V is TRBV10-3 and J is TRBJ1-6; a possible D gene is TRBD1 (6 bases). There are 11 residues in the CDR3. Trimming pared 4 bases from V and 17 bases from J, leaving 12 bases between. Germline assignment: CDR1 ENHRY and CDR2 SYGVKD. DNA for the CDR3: TGTGCCATCAGTGGGCCACAGGGCTTCCACTTT. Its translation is CAISGPQGFHF.

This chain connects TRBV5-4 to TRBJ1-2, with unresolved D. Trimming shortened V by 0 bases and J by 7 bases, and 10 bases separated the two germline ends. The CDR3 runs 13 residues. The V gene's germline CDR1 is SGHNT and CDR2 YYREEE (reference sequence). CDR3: CASSLVGVGGYTF. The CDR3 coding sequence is TGTGCCAGCAGCTTGGTGGGAGTTGGTGGCTACACCTTC.